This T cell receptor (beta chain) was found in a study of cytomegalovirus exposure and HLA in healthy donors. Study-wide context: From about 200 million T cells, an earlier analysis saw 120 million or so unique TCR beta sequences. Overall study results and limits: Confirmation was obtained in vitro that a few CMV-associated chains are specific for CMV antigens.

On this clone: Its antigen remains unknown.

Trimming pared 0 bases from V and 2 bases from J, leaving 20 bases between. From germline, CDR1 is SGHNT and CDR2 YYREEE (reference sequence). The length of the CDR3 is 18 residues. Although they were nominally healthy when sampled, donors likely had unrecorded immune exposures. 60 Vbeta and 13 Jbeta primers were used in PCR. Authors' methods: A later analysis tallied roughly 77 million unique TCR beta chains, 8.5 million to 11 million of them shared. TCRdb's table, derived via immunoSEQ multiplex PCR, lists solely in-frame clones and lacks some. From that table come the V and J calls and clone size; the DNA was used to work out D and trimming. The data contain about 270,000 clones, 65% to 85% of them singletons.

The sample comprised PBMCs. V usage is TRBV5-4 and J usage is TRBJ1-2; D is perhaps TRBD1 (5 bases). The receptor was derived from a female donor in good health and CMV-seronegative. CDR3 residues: CASSLVPARQKMNYGYTF. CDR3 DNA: TGTGCCAGCAGCTTGGTACCGGCGCGACAGAAGATGAACTATGGCTACACCTTC.